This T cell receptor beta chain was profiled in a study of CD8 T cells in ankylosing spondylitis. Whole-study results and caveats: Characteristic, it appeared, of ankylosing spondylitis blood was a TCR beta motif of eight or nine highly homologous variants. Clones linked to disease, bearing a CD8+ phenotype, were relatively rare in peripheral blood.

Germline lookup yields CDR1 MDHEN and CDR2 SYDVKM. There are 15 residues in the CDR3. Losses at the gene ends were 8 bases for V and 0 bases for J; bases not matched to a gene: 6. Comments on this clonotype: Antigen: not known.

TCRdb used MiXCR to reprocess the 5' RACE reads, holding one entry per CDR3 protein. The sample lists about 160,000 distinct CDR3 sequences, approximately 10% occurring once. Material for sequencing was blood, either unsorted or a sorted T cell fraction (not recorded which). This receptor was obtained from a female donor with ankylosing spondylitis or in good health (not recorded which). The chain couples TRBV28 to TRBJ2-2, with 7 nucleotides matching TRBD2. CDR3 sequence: CASGSLAANTGELFF. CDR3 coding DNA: TGTGCCAGCGGATCCCTAGCGGCGAACACCGGGGAGCTGTTTTTT.